This T cell receptor (beta chain) was found in a study of blood T cell repertoires in COVID-19. Turning to the study itself: The study drew acute and convalescent COVID-19 samples from the United States, Italy and Spain. PBMCs, B-cell-depleted T cells, or T cells were the source of the cDNA or gDNA that made up the material.

As handled by the study authors: By means of reference gene primer amplification, nucleated cell counts were estimated. Data came from immunoSEQ multiplex PCR; TCRdb stores just in-frame clones and leaves some out. V and J calls and clone size come straight from that table; D and trimming were deduced from the DNA. Found here are some 530,000 clones, roughly 88% of them singletons; the top ten hold roughly 3.1%. The receptor comes from a human donor in a cohort sampled during active COVID-19. The sequenced sample consisted of peripheral blood.

DNA of the CDR3: TGTGCCAGCAGTGAAGCCGAGGGTTGGGGCTACACCTTC. It translates to CASSEAEGWGYTF. The chain couples TRBV6-1 to TRBJ1-2, with D unresolved. The V gene's germline CDR1 is MNHNS and CDR2 SASEGT. This CDR3 is built from 13 residues. Trimming removed 0 bases from V and 8 bases from J, with 10 bases in between.